One sample yielded the 29 T cell receptor beta chains listed below, sequenced in a study of blood T cell repertoires in COVID-19. The assay was immunoSEQ multiplex PCR, and TCRdb's table has in-frame clones only and misses some. Altogether about 190,000 clones are present, around four fifths being singletons, with the ten largest covering 2.5% to 3%. The specimen sequenced was peripheral blood. The source of these receptors is a woman of 80 years or more with active or convalescent COVID-19.

The rearrangement joins TRBV29-1 to TRBJ1-5; 10 bases are shared with TRBD1. Germline V CDR1 and CDR2: SQVTM, ANQGSEA. V gave up 6 bases and J gave up 6 bases; unmatched junction bases: 5. This CDR3 spans 13 amino acids. The CDR3 loop reads CSVGQGVGQPQHF. Here the CDR3 DNA reads TGCAGCGTAGGACAGGGGGTCGGTCAGCCCCAGCATTTT.

The chain is built from TRBV25-1 and TRBJ1-5; TRBD1 might be the D (6 bases). The CDR3 is 14 amino acids. Trimming shortened V by 2 bases and J by 6 bases, and 11 bases separated the two germline ends. CDR1 is MGHDK, CDR2 SYGVNS, per germline. CDR3 nucleotides: TGTGCCAGCAGTGAAAACAGGGATGGTCAGCCCCAGCATTTT. This encodes CASSENRDGQPQHF.

The chain links TRBV6-5 to TRBJ1-2; 7 positions match TRBD1. The CDR3 spans 13 residues. Trimming took 5 bases from V and 1 from J; bases not matched to a gene: 1. Germline V lookup: CDR1 MNHEY, CDR2 SVGAGI. The CDR3 nucleotides are TGTGCCAGCAGTCAGGGGGATAACTATGGCTACACCTTC. Protein sequence: CASSQGDNYGYTF.

This clone was seen only a few times. V usage is TRBV5-1 and J usage is TRBJ2-7, with 7 bases aligning to TRBD1. Germline V gene data show CDR1 as SGHRS and CDR2 as YFSETQ. The CDR3 has 14 amino acids. V was clipped by 4 bases and J by 5 bases; unmatched bases: 9. CDR3 sequence (DNA): TGCGCCAGCAGCCTAGGACAGGATCCCAACGAGCAGTACTTC. It codes for CASSLGQDPNEQYF. Full variable domain (rest looked up from reference TRBV5-1 and TRBJ2-7): KAGVTQTPRYLIKTRGQQVTLSCSPISGHRSVSWYQQTPGQGLQFLFEYFSETQRNKGNFPGRFSGRQFSNSRSEMNVSTLELGDSALYLCASSLGQDPNEQYFGPGTRLTVT.

This sequence joins TRBV15 and TRBJ2-7; a weak D match, TRBD2 (5 bases). This CDR3 spans 15 amino acids. The germline CDR1 and CDR2 sequences are LNHNV and YYDKDF (reference sequence). V dropped 5 bases and J dropped 1 base, with 15 bases sitting between them. CDR3 bases: TGTGCCACCAGCCGGGCCGGGGTTGGGTCCTACGAGCAGTACTTC. Translating it yields CATSRAGVGSYEQYF.

The rearrangement joins TRBV2 to TRBJ1-1; D might be TRBD1 (6 bases). Germline CDR1 and CDR2: SNHLY and FYNNEI. The CDR3 contains 13 residues. V lost 4 bases, J lost 4 bases, and 10 bases lay in between. The CDR3 loop is CASSAGAITEAFF. The CDR3 nucleotides read TGTGCCAGCAGTGCAGGGGCCATCACTGAAGCTTTCTTT.

The rearrangement joins TRBV5-1 to TRBJ2-6; D gene ambiguous. Germline V gene data show CDR1 as SGHRS and CDR2 as YFSETQ. The CDR3 spans 16 residues. The V end lost 0 bases, the J end lost 1 base, and 8 bases lay between the germline ends. DNA for the CDR3: TGCGCCAGCAGCTTGGCAGTCCAATCTGGGGCCAACGTCCTGACTTTC. As protein: CASSLAVQSGANVLTF.

This chain uses TRBV30 with TRBJ1-6; D is ambiguous. CDR1 is GTSNPN and CDR2 is SVGIG in the germline V gene (reference sequence). The CDR3 is 14 residues long. The V gene lost 1 base and the J gene lost 5 bases, with 9 bases spanning the gap. The CDR3: CAWSAGNNNSPLHF. CDR3 in DNA: TGTGCCTGGAGTGCCGGGAACAATAATTCACCCCTCCACTTT.

The V and J genes are TRBV4-1 and TRBJ1-4, with 9 bases lining up with TRBD1. The CDR3 spans 16 residues. J gave up 6 bases and V 4 bases, and 9 bases lay outside the gene matches. CDR1 and CDR2 (germline): MGHRA, YSYEKL. CDR3 nucleotide sequence: TGCGCCAGCAGCCGGGGCGGACAGGGGCGGTATGAAAAACTGTTTTTT. Its protein product is CASSRGGQGRYEKLFF.

The chain carries TRBV5-4 and TRBJ1-4; the D gene is possibly TRBD1 (5 bases). The V gene's germline CDR1 is SGHNT and CDR2 YYREEE (reference sequence). CDR3 length: 15 residues. Trimming removed 0 bases at V and 7 bases at J, with 13 bases between. The CDR3 sequence is CASSLVAGGVEKLFF. The CDR3 DNA is TGTGCCAGCAGCTTGGTAGCAGGAGGGGTTGAAAAACTGTTTTTT.

This clone has just one count. The chain combines TRBV7-6 with TRBJ1-1; no clear D gene. V was cut by 5 bases and J by 1 base, with 8 bases left in between. This CDR3 is 13 amino acids long. The V gene's germline CDR1 is SGHVS and CDR2 FNYEAQ. In nucleotides, the CDR3 is TGTGCCAGCAGCCAGGTATCGAACACTGAAGCTTTCTTT. This gives the protein CASSQVSNTEAFF.

This clone appeared a single time. This chain connects TRBV10-2 to TRBJ2-3, with 12 bases lining up with TRBD2. V lost 5 bases to trimming and J lost 6 bases; unmatched junction nucleotides: 6. The CDR3 is made up of 15 amino acids. Germline V CDR1 and CDR2: WSHSY, SAAADI. Written as DNA, the CDR3 is TGCGCCAGCAGTCTAACTAGCGGGGGGACGGATACGCAGTATTTT. This sequence encodes CASSLTSGGTDTQYF.

The rearrangement joins TRBV11-2 to TRBJ1-1; possibly TRBD1 for D (6 bases). CDR1 and CDR2 from the germline V gene are SGHAT and FQNNGV. V was pared by 1 base and J by 1 base, with 7 bases between. The CDR3 covers 14 residues. The CDR3 bases are TGTGCCAGCAGCTTAGCCAGGGGGAACACTGAAGCTTTCTTT. This sequence encodes CASSLARGNTEAFF.

This chain joins TRBV6-5 and TRBJ1-2, with 8 bases lining up with TRBD1. The junction had 6 bases not matched to a gene; V was cut back by 6 bases and J by 3 bases. The CDR3 runs 14 residues. In germline, CDR1 is MNHEY, CDR2 SVGAGI. This CDR3 is CASSRGQAYYGYTF. In nucleotides, the CDR3 is TGTGCCAGCAGCCGGGGACAGGCATACTATGGCTACACCTTC.

The CDR3 sequence is CASRTGNSPLHF. The CDR3 DNA reads as TGTGCCAGCAGGACAGGGAATTCACCCCTCCACTTT. J is TRBJ1-6 and V is TRBV12-3 or TRBV12-4; 7 bases fit TRBD1. Unmatched junction bases numbered 0, after V lost 6 bases and J lost 7 bases. The CDR3 has 12 amino acids.

The chain joins TRBV6-5 to TRBJ1-1, with 7 bases lining up with TRBD1. From germline, CDR1 is MNHEY and CDR2 SVGAGI. This CDR3 has 15 residues. The V and J ends lost 10 bases and 1 base, in that order; junction bases with no gene match: 12. The CDR3 bases are TGTGCCACCTCTAGGGGGCCCTCAAGGAACACTGAAGCTTTCTTT. Its translation is CATSRGPSRNTEAFF.

The chain is built from TRBV6-5 and TRBJ1-2, with D possibly being TRBD1 (6 bases). The CDR3 totals 12 residues. V was pared by 8 bases and J by 13 bases, with 20 bases between. In germline, CDR1 is MNHEY, CDR2 SVGAGI. CDR3: CASPPPAGAGTF. The CDR3 nucleotides read TGTGCCAGCCCTCCCCCCGCGGGGGCAGGCACCTTC.

The CDR3: CASSTGGTVLANYGYTF. CDR3 sequence (DNA): TGTGCCAGCAGCACCGGGGGAACAGTCCTAGCTAACTATGGCTACACCTTC. The V and J genes are TRBV9 and TRBJ1-2; perhaps TRBD1 as D (5 bases). V lost 4 bases, J lost 0 bases, and 19 bases lay in between. The CDR3 has 17 residues. Germline V gene data show CDR1 as SGDLS and CDR2 as YYNGEE.

This clone has just one count. The chain carries TRBV19 and TRBJ1-2, with D possibly TRBD1 on 5 matching bases. Germline V gives CDR1 LNHDA, CDR2 SQIVND (reference sequence). With 5 bases removed from V and 2 bases from J, the gap between germline ends came to 15 bases. The CDR3 consists of 15 residues. CDR3 in amino acids: CASSPTGTGNYGYTF. In DNA form, the CDR3 reads TGTGCCAGTAGTCCTACCGGGACTGGCAACTATGGCTACACCTTC.

This clone was detected only once. V usage is TRBV12-3 or TRBV12-4 and J usage is TRBJ1-2, with D possibly being TRBD1 (5 bases). V lost 2 bases, J lost 8 bases, and 9 bases lay in between. The CDR3 is made up of 12 amino acids. CDR3 sequence: CASSLLGGGYTF. CDR3 DNA sequence: TGTGCCAGCAGTTTACTTGGGGGGGGCTACACCTTC.

As regards this clone: Other DNA sequences within the sample encode an identical CDR3. The chain combines TRBV5-1 with TRBJ2-7, with no clear D. CDR1 and CDR2 (germline): SGHRS, YFSETQ. The CDR3 consists of 14 residues. Trimming stripped 0 bases from V and 1 base from J, with 8 bases between. CDR3 in amino acids: CASSLGAGSYEQYF. CDR3 nucleotides: TGCGCCAGCAGCTTGGGGGCAGGATCCTACGAGCAGTACTTC.

This chain uses TRBV29-1 with TRBJ2-3; the D gene is possibly TRBD1 (6 bases). The CDR3 runs 14 residues. Deletions cut 7 bases from V and 9 bases from J, with 23 bases between. CDR1 and CDR2 from the germline V gene are SQVTM and ANQGSEA. The CDR3 nucleotides read TGCAGCGCGAGCCGGGACATATCCCAACCAACGCAGTATTTT. Translating gives CSASRDISQPTQYF.

The chain carries TRBV5-1 and TRBJ2-5; 10 positions agree with TRBD2. V lost 3 bases to trimming and J lost 5 bases; unmatched junction nucleotides: 4. This CDR3 contains 14 residues. Per germline, CDR1 SGHRS and CDR2 YFSETQ. CDR3 residues: CASSSAGGSETQYF. The CDR3 bases are TGCGCCAGCAGCTCAGCGGGGGGGTCGGAGACCCAGTACTTC.

The chain is built from TRBV9 and TRBJ2-3; TRBD2 is a possible D gene (7 bases). CDR1 is SGDLS, CDR2 YYNGEE, per germline. Trimming left V 0 bases short and J 4 bases short, with 12 bases between. The CDR3 totals 15 residues. The CDR3, as DNA: TGTGCCAGCAGCGTAGGGGGGGGCCGACCAGATACGCAGTATTTT. Translating it yields CASSVGGGRPDTQYF.

The rearrangement joins TRBV24-1 to TRBJ2-5; TRBD2 might be the D (5 bases). Between the trimmed V and J ends, which lost 2 bases and 9 bases, there was a span of 15 bases. Germline V lookup: CDR1 KGHDR, CDR2 SFDVKD. The CDR3 loop spans 14 amino acids. The CDR3 region has the DNA TGTGCCACCAGTGATTCTCCGCGACCGAGGGCCCAGTACTTC. Amino acid sequence: CATSDSPRPRAQYF.

The chain couples TRBV7-2 to TRBJ2-5; 10 nucleotides line up with TRBD2. Trimming cost V 2 bases and J 5 bases; bases outside gene matches: 11. CDR1 and CDR2 from the germline V gene are SGHTA and FQGNSA. The CDR3 length is 17 residues. CDR3 in amino acids: CASSLYWTSGGGETQYF. The CDR3 DNA follows: TGTGCCAGCAGCTTATACTGGACTAGCGGTGGAGGGGAGACCCAGTACTTC.

The V call is TRBV5-1, the J call TRBJ1-4; tentatively, D is TRBD1 (5 bases). Looked up from germline, CDR1 is SGHRS and CDR2 is YFSETQ. The CDR3 is made up of 15 amino acids. V lost 2 bases and J lost 6, with 14 bases in between. The DNA for the CDR3 is TGCGCCAGCAGCTTAATTGGTGGCAGGGATGAAAAACTGTTTTTT. It encodes CASSLIGGRDEKLFF.

V usage is TRBV3-1 (or the pseudogene TRBV3-2) and J usage is TRBJ1-2; D remains ambiguous. Germline CDR1 is LGHDT and CDR2 is YNNKEL (reference sequence). The CDR3 is 17 amino acids. The V gene lost 0 bases and the J gene lost 4 bases, with 18 bases spanning the gap. The CDR3 loop is CASSQDQAGPLVYGYTF. For the CDR3, the DNA is TGTGCCAGCAGCCAAGATCAGGCAGGCCCGCTGGTCTATGGCTACACCTTC.

The chain recombines TRBV19 with TRBJ1-6; TRBD1 agrees at 7 bases. The CDR3 consists of 15 residues. V shed 9 bases, J shed 7 bases, and the junction held 12 bases outside the gene matches. The V gene's germline CDR1 is LNHDA and CDR2 SQIVND (reference sequence). CDR3 amino acids: CASRRGDSYNSPLHF. Here the CDR3 DNA reads TGTGCCAGCCGAAGGGGGGACAGTTACAATTCACCCCTCCACTTT.